This TCR beta chain was obtained from a study of T cells in Graves' hyperthyroidism and ophthalmopathy. Ophthalmopathy patients showed a Clinical Activity Score of at least 3, NOSPECS grade of at least 4 and duration under 3 months. From RNA transcripts, TCR beta CDR3 regions were amplified. The HTBI set primed first-round TCR CDR3 RT-PCR. In TCRdb, the multiplex PCR reads were re-called with MiXCR into one record per CDR3 protein. Of about 640,000 distinct CDR3 sequences listed, about 14% are singletons. This clonotype has ten or more counts. V was pared by 10 bases and J by 0 bases, with 8 bases of the junction left unmatched. This CDR3 comprises 14 residues. The germline CDR1 and CDR2 sequences are MDHEN and SYDVKM.

The sequence came from a woman between 45 and 60 years old with Graves' ophthalmopathy. V gene TRBV28 combines with J gene TRBJ2-5; 7 nucleotides match TRBD1. The sequencing input was blood. CDR3 sequence (DNA): TGTGCCACCCGAACAGGGGTGGACCAAGAGACCCAGTACTTC. This sequence encodes CATRTGVDQETQYF.